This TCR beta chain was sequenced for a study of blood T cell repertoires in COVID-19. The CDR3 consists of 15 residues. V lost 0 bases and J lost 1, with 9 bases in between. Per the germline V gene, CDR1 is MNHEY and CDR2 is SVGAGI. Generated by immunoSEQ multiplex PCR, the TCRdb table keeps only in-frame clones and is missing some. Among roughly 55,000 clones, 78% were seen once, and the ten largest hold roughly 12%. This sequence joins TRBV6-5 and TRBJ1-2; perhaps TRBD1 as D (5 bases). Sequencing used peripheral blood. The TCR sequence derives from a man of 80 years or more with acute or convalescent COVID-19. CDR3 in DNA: TGTGCCAGCAGTTACTCGAGACAGCATAACTATGGCTACACCTTC. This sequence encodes CASSYSRQHNYGYTF.